The source of this TCR beta chain is a study of cytomegalovirus exposure and HLA in healthy donors. Overall study context: Drawn from HLA-typed donors, about 82 million unique TCRs were held in an early data release.

Points from the study as a whole: There was a cluster of highly shared sequence variants that was likely a sequencing artifact. It was only CMV serostatus that was available as immune exposure information. According to an earlier analysis, most TCR beta V segments yielded productive rearrangements about 90% or about 30% of the time.

PCR involved 60 Vbeta and 13 Jbeta primers. Here immunoSEQ multiplex PCR was the method, and the copy in TCRdb shows in-frame clones only, minus some. The sample has 130,000 to 150,000 clones, nearly 80% seen once. Worth noting for this clone: Its antigen is unidentified.

Specimen: PBMCs. This TCR was sampled from a man aged 35 to 55 in good health and CMV-seropositive.

The CDR3 sequence is CATTYIRDRNTEAFF. The CDR3 DNA reads TGTGCCACCACCTATATCCGGGACAGGAACACTGAAGCTTTCTTT. The chain is built from TRBV15 and TRBJ1-1, with 7 bases fitting TRBD1. Per the germline V gene, CDR1 is LNHNV and CDR2 is YYDKDF (reference sequence). The length of the CDR3 is 15 residues. V lost 7 bases, J lost 1 base, and 9 bases stayed unmatched.